These 21 T cell receptor beta chains came from one sample sequenced in a study of cytomegalovirus exposure and HLA in healthy donors (TCRdb year 2017). Library preparation used the immunoSEQ multiplex PCR assay. Here the immuneACCESS table is served through TCRdb, limited to in-frame sequences with V and J called. Missing clones are a known gap in these copies; in checked studies unresolved V genes cover under half, and the rest lacks a known reason. This sample lists over 250,000 clones; approximately 86% were detected once. Around 1% of the sample is in the top ten clones. What was sequenced was PBMCs. These receptors originate from a woman aged 18 to 35 in good health and CMV-seronegative.

The chain is built from TRBV9 and TRBJ2-3, with 8 bases identical to TRBD2. V lost 4 bases to trimming and J lost 2 bases; unmatched junction nucleotides: 6. Germline V gene data show CDR1 as SGDLS and CDR2 as YYNGEE. The CDR3 consists of 15 residues. This chain's CDR3 is CASSPRLASTDTQYF. CDR3 DNA sequence: TGTGCCAGCAGCCCCCGACTAGCGTCCACAGATACGCAGTATTTT.

The rearrangement joins TRBV6-5 to TRBJ1-2, with a possible D match to TRBD1 (5 bases). This CDR3 has 13 residues. Germline CDR1 and CDR2: MNHEY and SVGAGI. Between the trimmed V and J ends, which lost 2 bases and 2 bases, there was a span of 6 bases. The CDR3, as DNA: TGTGCCAGCAGTTACAGACAGAACTATGGCTACACCTTC. Protein: CASSYRQNYGYTF.

The chain links TRBV9 to TRBJ2-7; tentatively, D is TRBD1 (5 bases). Germline CDR1 reads SGDLS; CDR2 reads YYNGEE. V was shortened by 0 bases and J by 5 bases, with 18 bases between the two germline ends. This CDR3 has 16 amino acids. CDR3 sequence (DNA): TGTGCCAGCAGCGTAGCCCCTTCAGGGCAACCTAACGAGCAGTACTTC. Translated, it gives CASSVAPSGQPNEQYF.

The chain has TRBV7-2 and TRBJ1-3; D might be TRBD1 (5 bases). The CDR3 extends over 16 amino acids. Trimming left V 1 base short and J 0 bases short, with 10 bases between. CDR1 and CDR2 from the germline V gene are SGHTA and FQGNSA. The chain's CDR3 is CASSLDGGSSGNTIYF. In nucleotides, the CDR3 is TGTGCCAGCAGCTTAGACGGGGGTAGCTCTGGAAACACCATATATTTT. The complete variable domain, with remaining parts taken from reference TRBV7-2 and TRBJ1-3, reads GAGVSQSPSNKVTEKGKDVELRCDPISGHTALYWYRQSLGQGLEFLIYFQGNSAPDKSGLPSDRFSAERTGGSVSTLTIQRTQQEDSAVYLCASSLDGGSSGNTIYFGEGSWLTVV.

This CDR3 is CASSAAGQGAYEQYF. The CDR3 region has the DNA TGTGCCAGCAGCGCCGCGGGACAGGGGGCCTACGAGCAGTACTTC. The rearrangement joins TRBV9 to TRBJ2-7; TRBD1 matches at 11 bases. V shed 3 bases and J 2 bases; nucleotides not matched to a gene: 4. The CDR3 is 15 residues long. Germline V gene sequence: CDR1 SGDLS, CDR2 YYNGEE. Drawing the rest from reference TRBV9 and TRBJ2-7, the complete variable domain is DSGVTQTPKHLITATGQRVTLRCSPRSGDLSVYWYQQSLDQGLQFLIQYYNGEERAKGNILERFSAQQFPDLHSELNLSSLELGDSALYFCASSAAGQGAYEQYFGPGTRLTVT.

The rearrangement links TRBV5-6 to TRBJ2-7, with 9 bases lining up with TRBD2. CDR3 length equals 15 residues. Germline CDR1 reads SGHDT; CDR2 reads YYEEEE. With V trimmed by 1 base and J by 1 base, 3 bases remained unmatched. The CDR3 DNA reads as TGTGCCAGCAGCTTGTTACTAGCGGGTTCCTACGAGCAGTACTTC. It is translated as CASSLLLAGSYEQYF.

The CDR3 here is CASSDLRGRTDTQYF. The CDR3 coding sequence is TGTGCCAGCAGCGACCTCAGGGGTCGCACAGATACGCAGTATTTT. The gene calls are TRBV5-4 and TRBJ2-3; D may be TRBD1 (6 bases). CDR3 size: 15 residues. Germline lookup yields CDR1 SGHNT and CDR2 YYREEE (reference sequence). The V gene lost 4 bases and the J gene lost 1 base, with 13 bases spanning the gap.

The J gene is TRBJ1-5, the V gene TRBV28; weak D call: TRBD1 (5 bases). V lost 6 bases to trimming and J lost 4 bases, with 10 bases between them. CDR3 length equals 13 residues. The germline V gene has CDR1 MDHEN and CDR2 SYDVKM. CDR3 in DNA: TGTGCCAGCAGCTATCGGGGGAATCAGCCCCAGCATTTT. Translation: CASSYRGNQPQHF.

This chain connects TRBV25-1 to TRBJ1-2; tentatively, D is TRBD1 (6 bases). This CDR3 contains 14 residues. From germline, CDR1 is MGHDK and CDR2 SYGVNS. V shed 5 bases and J shed 5 bases, with 15 bases lying between them. CDR3 sequence reads: CASSTGFVGYGYTF. Written as DNA, the CDR3 is TGTGCCAGCAGTACAGGGTTCGTCGGGTATGGCTACACCTTC.

V gene TRBV6-6 combines with J gene TRBJ2-3, with unresolved D. CDR1 and CDR2 from the germline V gene are MNHNY and SVGAGI (reference sequence). The CDR3 is 13 amino acids. With 6 bases removed from V and 2 bases from J, the gap between germline ends came to 9 bases. DNA of the CDR3: TGTGCCAGCAGGTATATAGTCACAGATACGCAGTATTTT. It codes for CASRYIVTDTQYF.

J is TRBJ1-4 and V is TRBV2, with 7 bases fitting TRBD1. V gave up 5 bases and J gave up 7 bases; unmatched junction bases: 4. CDR3 length: 13 amino acids. Germline V gene lookup returns CDR1 SNHLY and CDR2 FYNNEI. In DNA form, the CDR3 reads TGTGCCAGCAGTTACGGACAGGTTGAAAAACTGTTTTTT. As protein: CASSYGQVEKLFF.

This chain joins TRBV7-2 and TRBJ2-5, with TRBD2 matching over 9 bases. V lost 3 bases and J lost 0; bases outside the gene matches: 2. Germline V gene data show CDR1 as SGHTA and CDR2 as FQGNSA. The CDR3 extends over 15 amino acids. The CDR3 DNA follows: TGTGCCAGCAGCTTTAGCGGGGGCTACCAAGAGACCCAGTACTTC. Its protein product is CASSFSGGYQETQYF.

This clone was observed a handful of times. The chain carries TRBV30 and TRBJ1-2; 10 bases are shared with TRBD1. J lost 6 bases, V lost 4 bases, and 5 bases had no gene match. Germline V gene data show CDR1 as GTSNPN and CDR2 as SVGIG (reference sequence). The length of the CDR3 is 13 residues. Written as DNA, the CDR3 is TGTGCCTGGACGGACAGGGGGATCAATGGCTACACCTTC. This translates into CAWTDRGINGYTF.

V and J are TRBV2 and TRBJ2-3, with D perhaps TRBD2 (5 bases). This CDR3 is built from 13 residues. Germline loops: CDR1 SNHLY, CDR2 FYNNEI. The ends were cut back, 11 bases at V and 6 bases at J, with 18 bases in the middle. For the CDR3, the DNA is TGTGCCGGCCCGGGGTCGGGGTTGGATACGCAGTATTTT. Residues: CAGPGSGLDTQYF. The entire variable domain, with the rest obtained from reference TRBV2 and TRBJ2-3, is as follows: EPEVTQTPSHQVTQMGQEVILRCVPISNHLYFYWYRQILGQKVEFLVSFYNNEISEKSEIFDDQFSVERPDGSNFTLKIRSTKLEDSAMYFCAGPGSGLDTQYFGPGTRLTVL.

The V call is TRBV11-3, the J call TRBJ1-4; 9 positions match TRBD1. This CDR3 has 17 amino acids. The germline gives CDR1 SGHNT, CDR2 YENEEA. Losses at the gene ends were 1 base for V and 6 bases for J; bases not matched to a gene: 9. The CDR3 DNA is TGTGCCAGCAGCTTAGCGGGAATGACAGGGGGTTATGAAAAACTGTTTTTT. The encoded protein is CASSLAGMTGGYEKLFF.

This clone was picked up one time. The chain is built from TRBV10-3 and TRBJ1-1; 9 bases fit TRBD1. This CDR3 has 14 residues. V lost 5 bases, J lost 1 base, and 2 bases stayed unmatched. Germline V gene data show CDR1 as ENHRY and CDR2 as SYGVKD. The CDR3 nucleotides are TGTGCCATCAGTTGGGGACAGGGGAACACTGAAGCTTTCTTT. Translation gives CAISWGQGNTEAFF.

The chain links TRBV5-4 to TRBJ2-3; 11 nucleotides line up with TRBD2. From germline, CDR1 is SGHNT and CDR2 YYREEE (reference sequence). V was clipped by 4 bases and J by 7 bases; unmatched bases: 11. The CDR3 totals 16 residues. CDR3 nucleotide sequence: TGTGCCAGCAGCCCCGCTTTAGCGGGGGGGCTAAATACGCAGTATTTT. As protein: CASSPALAGGLNTQYF.

This rearrangement joins TRBV9 to TRBJ2-3; maybe TRBD2 (6 bases). The germline V gene has CDR1 SGDLS and CDR2 YYNGEE. The CDR3 covers 15 residues. V was clipped by 0 bases and J by 2 bases, with 10 bases between them. For the CDR3, the DNA is TGTGCCAGCAGCGTAGAGGGACTGCCCACAGATACGCAGTATTTT. This gives the protein CASSVEGLPTDTQYF.

The V and J genes are TRBV5-1 and TRBJ2-1, with 9 bases fitting TRBD2. The CDR3 covers 16 residues. Germline loops: CDR1 SGHRS, CDR2 YFSETQ. V was clipped by 1 base and J by 2 bases; unmatched bases: 4. In DNA, the CDR3 is TGCGCCAGCAGCTTGCGTCCTAGCGGGACCTACAATGAGCAGTTCTTC. Residues: CASSLRPSGTYNEQFF.

The V call is TRBV4-1, the J call TRBJ2-7, with 7 nucleotides matching TRBD2. CDR1 and CDR2 from the germline V gene are MGHRA and YSYEKL. The CDR3 contains 13 residues. V shed 3 bases and J 5 bases; nucleotides not matched to a gene: 4. In DNA, the CDR3 is TGCGCCAGCAGCCAGGTGGGGGGGAACGAGCAGTACTTC. Protein product: CASSQVGGNEQYF.

CDR3 nucleotide sequence: TGTGCCTGGATCTCAGGGTTTGACGAGCAGTACTTC. As protein: CAWISGFDEQYF. The chain has TRBV30 and TRBJ2-7, with a possible D match to TRBD1 (5 bases). This CDR3 spans 12 amino acids. V lost 4 bases, J lost 5 bases, and 12 bases lay in between. CDR1 is GTSNPN, CDR2 SVGIG, per germline (reference sequence). Full variable domain (rest looked up from reference TRBV30 and TRBJ2-7): SQTIHQWPATLVQPVGSPLSLECTVEGTSNPNLYWYRQAAGRGLQLLFYSVGIGQISSEVPQNLSASRPQDRQFILSSKKLLLSDSGFYLCAWISGFDEQYFGPGTRLTVT.